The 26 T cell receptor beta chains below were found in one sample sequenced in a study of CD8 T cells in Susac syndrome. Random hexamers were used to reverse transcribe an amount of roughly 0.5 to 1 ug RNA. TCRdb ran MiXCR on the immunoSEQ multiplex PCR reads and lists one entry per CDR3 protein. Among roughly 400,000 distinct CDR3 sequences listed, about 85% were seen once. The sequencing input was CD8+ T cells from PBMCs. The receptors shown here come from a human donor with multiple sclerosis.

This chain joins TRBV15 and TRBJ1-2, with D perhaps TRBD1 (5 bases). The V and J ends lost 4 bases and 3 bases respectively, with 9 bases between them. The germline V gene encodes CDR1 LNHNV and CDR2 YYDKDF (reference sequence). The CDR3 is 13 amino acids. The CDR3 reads CATSTRDDYGYTF. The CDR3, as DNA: TGTGCCACCAGCACCAGGGACGACTATGGCTACACCTTC.

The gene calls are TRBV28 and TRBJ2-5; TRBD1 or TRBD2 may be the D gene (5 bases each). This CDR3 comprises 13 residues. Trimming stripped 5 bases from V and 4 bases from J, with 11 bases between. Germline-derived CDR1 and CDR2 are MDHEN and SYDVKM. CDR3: CASSLGVGETQYF. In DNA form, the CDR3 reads TGTGCCAGCAGTCTGGGGGTGGGAGAGACCCAGTACTTC.

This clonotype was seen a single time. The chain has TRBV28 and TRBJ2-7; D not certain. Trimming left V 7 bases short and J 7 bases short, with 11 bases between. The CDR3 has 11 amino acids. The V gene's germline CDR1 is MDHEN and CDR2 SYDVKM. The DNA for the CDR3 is TGTGCCAGCACCACTCTCTGGGAGCAGTACTTC. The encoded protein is CASTTLWEQYF.

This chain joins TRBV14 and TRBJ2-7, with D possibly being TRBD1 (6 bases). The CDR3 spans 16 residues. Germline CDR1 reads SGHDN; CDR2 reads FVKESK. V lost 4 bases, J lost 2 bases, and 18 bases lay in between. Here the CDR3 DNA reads TGTGCCAGCAGCCCTCGGGCAGGGGACATGACCTACGAGCAGTACTTC. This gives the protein CASSPRAGDMTYEQYF. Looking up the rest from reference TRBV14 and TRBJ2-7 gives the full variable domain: EAGVTQFPSHSVIEKGQTVTLRCDPISGHDNLYWYRRVMGKEIKFLLHFVKESKQDESGMPNNRFLAERTGGTYSTLKVQPAELEDSGVYFCASSPRAGDMTYEQYFGPGTRLTVT.

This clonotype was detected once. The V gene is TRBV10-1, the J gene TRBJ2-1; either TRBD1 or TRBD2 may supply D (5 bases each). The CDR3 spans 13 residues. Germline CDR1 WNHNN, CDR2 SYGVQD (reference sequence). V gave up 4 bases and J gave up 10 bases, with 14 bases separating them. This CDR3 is CASSVGDPGEQFF. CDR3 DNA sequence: TGCGCCAGCAGTGTAGGGGACCCCGGAGAGCAGTTCTTC.

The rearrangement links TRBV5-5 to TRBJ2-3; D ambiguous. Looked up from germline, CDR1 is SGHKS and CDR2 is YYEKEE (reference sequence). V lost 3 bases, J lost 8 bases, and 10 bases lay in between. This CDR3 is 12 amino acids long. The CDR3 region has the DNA TGTGCCAGCAGCTGGGCGCAAGCTACGCAGTATTTT. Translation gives CASSWAQATQYF.

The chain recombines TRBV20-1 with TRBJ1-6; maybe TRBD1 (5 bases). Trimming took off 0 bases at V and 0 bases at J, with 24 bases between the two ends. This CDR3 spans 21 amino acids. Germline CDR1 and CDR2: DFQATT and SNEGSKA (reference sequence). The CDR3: CSARDVLGDSSTSSYNSPLHF. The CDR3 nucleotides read TGCAGTGCTAGAGACGTTCTGGGGGATTCTTCCACTAGCTCCTATAATTCACCCCTCCACTTT.

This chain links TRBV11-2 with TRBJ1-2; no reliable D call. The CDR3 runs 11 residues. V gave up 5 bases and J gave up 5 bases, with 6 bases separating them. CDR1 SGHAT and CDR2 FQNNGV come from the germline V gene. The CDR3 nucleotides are TGTGCCAGCAGCCATGGTTATGGCTACACCTTC. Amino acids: CASSHGYGYTF.

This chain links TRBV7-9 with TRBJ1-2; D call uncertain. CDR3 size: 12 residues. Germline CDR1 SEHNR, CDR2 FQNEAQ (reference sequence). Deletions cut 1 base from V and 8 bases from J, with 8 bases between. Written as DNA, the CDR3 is TGTGCCAGCAGCTTAGTCGAGAGAGGCTACACCTTC. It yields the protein CASSLVERGYTF.

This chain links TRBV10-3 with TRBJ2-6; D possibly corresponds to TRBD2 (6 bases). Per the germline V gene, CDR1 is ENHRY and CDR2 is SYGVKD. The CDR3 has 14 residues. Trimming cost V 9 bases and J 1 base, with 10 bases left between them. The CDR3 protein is CAIYGGSGANVLTF. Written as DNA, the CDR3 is TGTGCCATTTACGGGGGATCTGGGGCCAACGTCCTGACTTTC.

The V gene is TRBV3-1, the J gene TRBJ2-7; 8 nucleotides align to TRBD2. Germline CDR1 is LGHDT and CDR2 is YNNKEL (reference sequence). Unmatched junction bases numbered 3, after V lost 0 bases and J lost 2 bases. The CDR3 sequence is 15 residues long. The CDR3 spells CASSQESSGTYEQYF. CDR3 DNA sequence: TGTGCCAGCAGCCAAGAGAGTAGCGGGACCTACGAGCAGTACTTC.

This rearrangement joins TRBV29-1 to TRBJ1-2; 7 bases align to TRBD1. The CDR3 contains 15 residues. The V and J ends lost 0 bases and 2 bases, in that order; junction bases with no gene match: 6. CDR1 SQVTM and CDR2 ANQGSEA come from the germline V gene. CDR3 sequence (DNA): TGCAGCGTTGAAGATGCAACAGGGGCAAACTATGGCTACACCTTC. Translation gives CSVEDATGANYGYTF.

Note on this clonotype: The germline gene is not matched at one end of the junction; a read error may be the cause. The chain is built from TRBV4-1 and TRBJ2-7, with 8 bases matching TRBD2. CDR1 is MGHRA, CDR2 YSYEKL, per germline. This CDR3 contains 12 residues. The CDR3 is CASSQPGTRLSF. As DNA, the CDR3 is TGCGCCAGCAGCCAACCAGGGACTAGACTCTCCTTC.

The CDR3 DNA follows: TGTGCCAGCAGGCACACCGGGACTAGCGGGGCCGGGGAGCTGTTTTTT. Translated, it gives CASRHTGTSGAGELFF. The chain links TRBV3-1 to TRBJ2-2; the match to TRBD2 covers 13 bases. Per germline, CDR1 LGHDT and CDR2 YNNKEL (reference sequence). The CDR3 loop spans 16 amino acids. After removal of 6 bases from V and 6 bases from J, the junction contained 7 bases not matched to a gene.

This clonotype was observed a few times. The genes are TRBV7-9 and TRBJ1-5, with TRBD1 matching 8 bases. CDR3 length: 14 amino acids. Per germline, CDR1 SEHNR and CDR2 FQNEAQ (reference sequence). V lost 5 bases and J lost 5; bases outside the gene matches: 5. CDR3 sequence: CASSAGQGDQPQHF. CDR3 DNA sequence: TGTGCCAGCAGCGCCGGACAGGGAGATCAGCCCCAGCATTTT.

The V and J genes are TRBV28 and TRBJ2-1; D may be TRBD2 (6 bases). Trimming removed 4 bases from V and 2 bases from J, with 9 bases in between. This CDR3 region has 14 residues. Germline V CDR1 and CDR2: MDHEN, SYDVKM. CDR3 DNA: TGTGCCAGCAGTTCTAGCGCGACCTACAATGAGCAGTTCTTC. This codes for CASSSSATYNEQFF.

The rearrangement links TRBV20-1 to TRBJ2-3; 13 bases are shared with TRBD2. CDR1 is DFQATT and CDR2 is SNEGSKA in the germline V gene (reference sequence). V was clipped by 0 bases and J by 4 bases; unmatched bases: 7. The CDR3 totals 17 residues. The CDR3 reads CSARDPTSGRPPDTQYF. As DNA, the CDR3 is TGCAGTGCTAGAGACCCGACTAGCGGGAGGCCCCCAGATACGCAGTATTTT.

The DNA for the CDR3 is TGCAGCGCACTCGGCGGGGGCCGAAATTTCTATGGCTACACCTTC. This gives the protein CSALGGGRNFYGYTF. The chain combines TRBV29-1 with TRBJ1-2, with D perhaps TRBD1 (6 bases). The CDR3 extends over 15 amino acids. Germline-derived CDR1 and CDR2 are SQVTM and ANQGSEA. V gave up 7 bases and J gave up 4 bases, with 22 bases separating them.

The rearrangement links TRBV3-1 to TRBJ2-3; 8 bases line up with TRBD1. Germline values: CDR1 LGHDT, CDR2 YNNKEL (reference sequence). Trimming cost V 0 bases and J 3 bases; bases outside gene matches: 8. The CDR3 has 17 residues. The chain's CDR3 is CASSQEWFRGLTDTQYF. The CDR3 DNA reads TGTGCCAGCAGCCAAGAGTGGTTCAGGGGGCTGACAGATACGCAGTATTTT.

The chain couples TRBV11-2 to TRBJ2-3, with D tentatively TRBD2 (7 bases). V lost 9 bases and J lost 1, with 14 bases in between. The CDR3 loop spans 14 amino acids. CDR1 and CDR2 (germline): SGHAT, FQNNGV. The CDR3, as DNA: TGTGCCAGTTTGGGGGGGCCTCGCACAGATACGCAGTATTTT. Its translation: CASLGGPRTDTQYF.

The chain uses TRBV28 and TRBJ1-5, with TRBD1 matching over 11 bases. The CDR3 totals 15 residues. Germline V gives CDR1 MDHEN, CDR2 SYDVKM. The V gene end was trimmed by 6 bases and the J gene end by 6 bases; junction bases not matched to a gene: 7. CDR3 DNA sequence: TGTGCCAGCAGCCGGACAGGGGGCGACAGTCAGCCCCAGCATTTT. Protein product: CASSRTGGDSQPQHF.

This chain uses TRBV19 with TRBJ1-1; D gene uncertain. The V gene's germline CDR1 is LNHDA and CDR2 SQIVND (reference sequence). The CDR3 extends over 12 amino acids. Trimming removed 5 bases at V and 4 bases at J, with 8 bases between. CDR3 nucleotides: TGTGCCAGTAGTTACGGGGTCACTGAAGCTTTCTTT. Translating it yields CASSYGVTEAFF.

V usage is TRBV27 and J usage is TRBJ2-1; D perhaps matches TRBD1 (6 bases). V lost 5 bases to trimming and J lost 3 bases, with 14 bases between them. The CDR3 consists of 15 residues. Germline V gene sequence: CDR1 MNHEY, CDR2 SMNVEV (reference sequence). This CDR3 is CASSKVGTLYNEQFF. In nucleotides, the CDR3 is TGTGCCAGCAGTAAGGTGGGGACACTCTACAATGAGCAGTTCTTC.

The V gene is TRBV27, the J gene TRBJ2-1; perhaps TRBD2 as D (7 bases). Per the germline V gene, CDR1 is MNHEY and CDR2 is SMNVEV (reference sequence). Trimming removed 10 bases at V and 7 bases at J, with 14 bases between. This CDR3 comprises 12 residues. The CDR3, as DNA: TGTGCCACCGAAAAGGGGGGGAATGAGCAGTTCTTC. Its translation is CATEKGGNEQFF.

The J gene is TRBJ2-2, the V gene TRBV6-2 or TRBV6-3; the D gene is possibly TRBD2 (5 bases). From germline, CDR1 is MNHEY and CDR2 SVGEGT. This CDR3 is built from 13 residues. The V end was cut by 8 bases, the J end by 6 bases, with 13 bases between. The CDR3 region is CASVMSGSGELFF. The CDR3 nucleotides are TGTGCCAGCGTAATGTCGGGGTCCGGGGAGCTGTTTTTT.

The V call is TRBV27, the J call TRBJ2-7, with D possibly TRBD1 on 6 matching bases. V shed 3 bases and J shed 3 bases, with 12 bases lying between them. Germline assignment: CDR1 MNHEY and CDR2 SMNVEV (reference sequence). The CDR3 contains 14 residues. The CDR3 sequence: CASSFFGQNYEQYF. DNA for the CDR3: TGTGCCAGCAGTTTTTTTGGACAGAACTACGAGCAGTACTTC.